These 25 T cell receptor beta chains originate from one sample sequenced in a study of human T cells and chemical hapten exposure. TCRdb itself ran the RACE reads through MiXCR, one entry per CDR3 protein. The sample comprises approximately 92,000 distinct CDR3 sequences, over 9.5% of which are singletons, and approximately 3.3% rests with the top ten. The time point was: patch test 2, 6 weeks after DPC sensitization. As to treatment: therapeutic diphenylcyclopropenone sensitization with weekly scalp DPC. Specimen: whole blood, collected in connection with sensitization to the hapten diphenylcyclopropenone (DPC). The source of these receptors is a middle-aged woman with alopecia areata. Some clones in this sample may be carry-over from other donors' samples.

This clonotype was seen only a few times. The V and J genes are TRBV21-1 and TRBJ1-2. TRBV21-1 corresponds to a pseudogene. This CDR3 has 15 residues. In DNA, the CDR3 is TGTGCCAGCAGCAAAAGCTACTTTGACATCTATGGCTACACCTTC. It translates to CASSKSYFDIYGYTF.

This clonotype was observed many times. The genes are TRBV4-1 and TRBJ2-1; 10 bases align to TRBD2. The length of the CDR3 is 17 residues. Per the germline V gene, CDR1 is MGHRA and CDR2 is YSYEKL. Losses at the gene ends were 4 bases for V and 4 bases for J; bases not matched to a gene: 10. In DNA, the CDR3 is TGCGCCAGCAGCCCCAGGGGGAGCGGGAGGGGTTACAATGAGCAGTTCTTC. Encoded protein: CASSPRGSGRGYNEQFF.

V gene TRBV6-6 combines with J gene TRBJ2-1; 8 positions agree with TRBD2. This CDR3 region has 16 residues. V trimming: 6 bases; J trimming: 3 bases; junction bases outside the gene matches: 10. The germline CDR1 and CDR2 sequences are MNHNY and SVGAGI (reference sequence). In DNA form, the CDR3 reads TGTGCCAGCAGCGATCCAGCGGGAGTCGGCTACAATGAGCAGTTCTTC. The encoded protein is CASSDPAGVGYNEQFF.

This clonotype was picked up many times. An end of the junction differs from the germline gene, which may be a read error. CDR3 coding DNA: TGTGCCAGCAGTTTGGCAGACACGCAGTATTTT. Its translation is CASSLADTQYF. This rearrangement joins TRBV12-3 or TRBV12-4 to TRBJ2-3; D is ambiguous. This CDR3 spans 11 amino acids.

This clonotype was found many times. V usage is TRBV7-2 and J usage is TRBJ2-5, with 10 bases matching TRBD2. The trim removed 3 bases at V and 4 bases at J, leaving 2 bases unmatched. The CDR3 contains 14 residues. Germline CDR1 and CDR2: SGHTA and FQGNSA. The DNA for the CDR3 is TGTGCCAGCAGCTTGGGACTAGCGTCAGAGACCCAGTACTTC. Translated, it gives CASSLGLASETQYF. The full variable domain, in which reference TRBV7-2 and TRBJ2-5 provide the parts outside the CDR3, is GAGVSQSPSNKVTEKGKDVELRCDPISGHTALYWYRQSLGQGLEFLIYFQGNSAPDKSGLPSDRFSAERTGGSVSTLTIQRTQQEDSAVYLCASSLGLASETQYFGPGTRLLVL.

This sequence joins TRBV5-5 and TRBJ1-6; D is undetermined. Germline CDR1 SGHKS, CDR2 YYEKEE (reference sequence). This CDR3 is built from 15 residues. The V end lost 1 base, the J end lost 7 bases, and 12 bases lay between the germline ends. The CDR3 coding sequence is TGTGCCAGCAGCTTGTTCGGCATAGTAAATTCACCCCTCCACTTT. Residues: CASSLFGIVNSPLHF.

This clonotype was counted a few times. The V gene is TRBV7-8, the J gene TRBJ1-4; D is unclear. The germline gives CDR1 SGHVS, CDR2 FQNEAQ. The CDR3 has 15 residues. Trimming shortened V by 2 bases and J by 0 bases, and 7 bases separated the two germline ends. CDR3 protein: CASSLRVATNEKLFF. The DNA for the CDR3 is TGTGCCAGCAGCTTAAGAGTTGCAACTAATGAAAAACTGTTTTTT.

The table lists this clonotype with many counts. The chain employs TRBV10-3 and TRBJ2-3; 8 nucleotides align to TRBD2. CDR1 ENHRY and CDR2 SYGVKD come from the germline V gene. Unmatched junction bases numbered 6, after V lost 4 bases and J lost 3 bases. There are 15 residues in the CDR3. The CDR3 DNA reads TGTGCCATCAGTGCCCGGGGGGGGCGGACAGATACGCAGTATTTT. The encoded protein is CAISARGGRTDTQYF.

The V and J genes are TRBV6-5 and TRBJ1-6; D possibly corresponds to TRBD1 (5 bases). From germline, CDR1 is MNHEY and CDR2 SVGAGI. The V and J ends lost 5 bases and 5 bases respectively, with 13 bases between them. The CDR3 consists of 15 residues. Here the CDR3 reads CASSAGTVDNSPLHF. Written as DNA, the CDR3 is TGTGCCAGCAGTGCAGGGACCGTCGATAATTCACCCCTCCACTTT.

The V and J genes are TRBV5-1 and TRBJ1-1; 9 bases fit TRBD1. The CDR3 consists of 17 residues. Germline trimming cut 4 bases from V and 0 bases from J; bases unmatched to any gene: 10. Germline V lookup: CDR1 SGHRS, CDR2 YFSETQ. The CDR3 DNA follows: TGCGCCAGCAGCCCGGGACAGGGAGACCTTATGAACACTGAAGCTTTCTTT. Its protein is CASSPGQGDLMNTEAFF.

J is TRBJ2-1 and V is TRBV12-3 or TRBV12-4; unclear D gene. This CDR3 is 12 amino acids long. V lost 6 bases and J lost 10, with 13 bases in between. The CDR3 DNA follows: TGTGCCAGCAGACCTCCTCTGGGGGAGCAGTTCTTC. Encoded protein: CASRPPLGEQFF.

The chain joins TRBV28 to TRBJ1-1, with D unresolved. Germline V gene lookup returns CDR1 MDHEN and CDR2 SYDVKM. The CDR3 spans 13 residues. V lost 2 bases, J lost 4 bases, and 8 bases lay in between. The CDR3, as DNA: TGTGCCAGCAGTTTACCCTCAGCCACTGAAGCTTTCTTT. Amino acids: CASSLPSATEAFF. The whole variable domain, remainder taken from reference TRBV28 and TRBJ1-1, is DVKVTQSSRYLVKRTGEKVFLECVQDMDHENMFWYRQDPGLGLRLIYFSYDVKMKEKGDIPEGYSVSREKKERFSLILESASTNQTSMYLCASSLPSATEAFFGQGTRLTVV.

As DNA, the CDR3 is TGTGCCAGCAGCCAGACAAAGGGGGTCCTCGAAGCTTTCTTT. Protein: CASSQTKGVLEAFF. V gene TRBV3-1 combines with J gene TRBJ1-1; TRBD1 is a possible D gene (6 bases). Germline CDR1 and CDR2: LGHDT and YNNKEL (reference sequence). V was trimmed by 3 bases and J by 8 bases, leaving 16 bases between them. There are 14 residues in the CDR3.

This clonotype appeared a few times. The V gene is TRBV29-1, the J gene TRBJ1-2, with D perhaps TRBD1 (5 bases). V was pared by 4 bases and J by 12 bases, with 15 bases between. Germline values: CDR1 SQVTM, CDR2 ANQGSEA. The CDR3 spans 11 residues. CDR3 residues: CSVALGREDTF. The CDR3 coding sequence is TGCAGCGTTGCCCTGGGCAGGGAGGACACCTTC.

This clonotype was observed a handful of times. The CDR3 DNA reads TGTGCCAGCAGCGTAGCCCCGCGGCTATTAGGCTCTGTGGATGAGCAGTTCTTC. Protein sequence: CASSVAPRLLGSVDEQFF. The chain employs TRBV9 and TRBJ2-1, with D uncertain. In germline, CDR1 is SGDLS, CDR2 YYNGEE. The CDR3 has 18 residues. The V end was cut by 0 bases, the J end by 8 bases, with 24 bases between.

There are many counts of this clonotype. The chain is built from TRBV20-1 and TRBJ2-1; TRBD2 matches at 12 bases. The CDR3 spans 15 residues. Germline CDR1 DFQATT, CDR2 SNEGSKA (reference sequence). V lost 5 bases and J lost 8; bases outside the gene matches: 10. CDR3 nucleotides: TGCAGTGCTTTCTTGACTAGCGGGAGTTCCGATGAGCAGTTCTTC. Its translation: CSAFLTSGSSDEQFF.

This clonotype turned up a few times. The chain carries TRBV6-2 or TRBV6-3 and TRBJ2-2; TRBD1 might be the D (6 bases). This CDR3 comprises 16 residues. Germline V gene sequence: CDR1 MNHEY, CDR2 SVGEGT. The V end lost 7 bases, the J end lost 0 bases, and 15 bases lay between the germline ends. CDR3: CASTQTGSANTGELFF. In nucleotides, the CDR3 is TGTGCCAGCACCCAGACAGGCTCCGCGAACACCGGGGAGCTGTTTTTT.

V is TRBV20-1 and J is TRBJ2-5; TRBD1 agrees at 8 bases. Germline-derived CDR1 and CDR2 are DFQATT and SNEGSKA (reference sequence). The ends lost 2 bases at V and 5 bases at J; junction bases unmatched: 7. This CDR3 is built from 14 residues. The CDR3 region has the DNA TGCAGTGCTAGATCGGGACAGGCGGGGGAGACCCAGTACTTC. Its protein is CSARSGQAGETQYF.

The CDR3 DNA reads TGTGCCTGGACCCCCCCAGGGGTGCAAGATACGCAGTATTTT. This sequence encodes CAWTPPGVQDTQYF. The J gene is TRBJ2-3, the V gene TRBV30, with a weak D call TRBD1 (6 bases). This CDR3 is 14 amino acids long. V was shortened by 4 bases and J by 5 bases, with 16 bases between the two germline ends. CDR1 is GTSNPN, CDR2 SVGIG, per germline (reference sequence).

The V and J genes are TRBV29-1 and TRBJ2-1; possible D gene TRBD2, 5 bases. The CDR3 is 13 residues long. Germline V gene lookup returns CDR1 SQVTM and CDR2 ANQGSEA. V shed 7 bases and J shed 6 bases, with 16 bases lying between them. The CDR3, as DNA: TGCAGCGCGGGATTGTCCTCATTCAATGAGCAGTTCTTC. Its translation: CSAGLSSFNEQFF.

This clonotype came up many times. The CDR3 region has the DNA TGCGCCAGCAGCTTGATTTTAGGGGGCGATCGCTACAATGAGCAGTTCTTC. Translation gives CASSLILGGDRYNEQFF. The chain joins TRBV5-1 to TRBJ2-1; 7 bases are shared with TRBD1. Germline V gives CDR1 SGHRS, CDR2 YFSETQ. Trimming at V came to 1 base and at J to 3 bases, leaving 10 bases not matched to a gene. CDR3 size: 17 residues.

This clonotype was seen at least ten times. This rearrangement joins TRBV4-1 to TRBJ1-4; 8 positions agree with TRBD1. CDR1 is MGHRA, CDR2 YSYEKL, per germline. V dropped 3 bases and J dropped 4; count of bases not matched to a gene: 4. The CDR3 runs 15 residues. CDR3 residues: CASSHQQGVNEKLFF. The DNA of the CDR3 is TGCGCCAGCAGCCACCAACAGGGGGTTAATGAAAAACTGTTTTTT.

Concerning this clonotype itself: Just one base apart from a much larger clone, this may be a read error. The chain couples TRBV27 to TRBJ2-5, with 8 bases identical to TRBD2. This CDR3 spans 16 amino acids. CDR1 MNHEY and CDR2 SMNVEV come from the germline V gene (reference sequence). CDR3 amino acids: CTSSSRPGLGEETQYF. The CDR3 DNA sequence: TGTACCAGCAGCTCTCGACCGGGACTAGGGGAAGAGACCCAGTACTTC.

In its sample, this clonotype was seen many times. The V call is TRBV7-9, the J call TRBJ2-5, with D perhaps given as TRBD1 or TRBD2 (5 bases each). This CDR3 has 15 amino acids. Looked up from germline, CDR1 is SEHNR and CDR2 is FQNEAQ (reference sequence). Trimming took off 1 base at V and 2 bases at J, with 11 bases between the two ends. The CDR3 bases are TGTGCCAGCAGCTTAGTGATCGGGGCTCAAGAGACCCAGTACTTC. Amino acids: CASSLVIGAQETQYF.

J is TRBJ2-1 and V is TRBV3-1, with 9 bases aligning to TRBD2. This CDR3 comprises 14 residues. The V gene's germline CDR1 is LGHDT and CDR2 YNNKEL (reference sequence). The J segment lost 8 bases and the V segment lost 0 bases, leaving 2 bases of the junction unmatched. The DNA of the CDR3 is TGTGCCAGCAGCCAAGACCTAGCGGGGTATGAGCAGTTCTTC. Amino acid sequence: CASSQDLAGYEQFF.